The TCR beta chain described here comes from a study of CD8+ T cells in alopecia areata. The study's findings and limits: Lesional scalp, especially alopecia totalis/universalis, showed higher clonality than normal scalp. Normal-skin resident alphabeta T cells also appear among scalp sample sequences. Against the mouse data, patients shared TCRs less clearly, possibly for HLA reasons.

Reverse transcription of extracted RNA yielded cDNA, which provided the sequencing template. Here immunoSEQ multiplex PCR was the method, and the copy in TCRdb shows in-frame clones only, minus some. The top ten hold approximately 6.5% of the sample, which has over 120,000 clones, around 60% seen once. As to this clone: What it binds is not known.

This CDR3 has 16 residues. The germline CDR1 and CDR2 sequences are LGHNA and YSLEER. V shed 3 bases and J 4 bases; nucleotides not matched to a gene: 8. The input for sequencing was CD4+ T cells sorted from blood, taken at week 0. The source of this sequence is a human donor with alopecia areata. The chain links TRBV4-3 to TRBJ2-1, with TRBD2 identical over 8 bases. The CDR3 sequence: CASSQSIAGGYNEQFF. Here the CDR3 DNA reads TGCGCCAGCAGCCAGTCCATTGCGGGGGGATACAATGAGCAGTTCTTC.